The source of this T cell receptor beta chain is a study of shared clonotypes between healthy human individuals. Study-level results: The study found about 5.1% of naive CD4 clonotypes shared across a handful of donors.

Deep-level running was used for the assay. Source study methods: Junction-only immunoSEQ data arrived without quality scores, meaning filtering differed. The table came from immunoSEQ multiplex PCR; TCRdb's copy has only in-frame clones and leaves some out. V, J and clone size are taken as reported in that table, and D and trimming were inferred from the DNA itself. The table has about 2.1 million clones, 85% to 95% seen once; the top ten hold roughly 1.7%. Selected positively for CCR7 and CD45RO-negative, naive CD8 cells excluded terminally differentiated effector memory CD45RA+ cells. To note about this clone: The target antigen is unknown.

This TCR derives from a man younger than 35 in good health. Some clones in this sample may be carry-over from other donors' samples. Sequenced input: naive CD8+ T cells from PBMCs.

The CDR3 DNA sequence: TGTGCCAGCAGCTTAGGTTACGGAGCGGGGGATATATACGAGCAGTACTTC. Protein product: CASSLGYGAGDIYEQYF. The V call is TRBV7-9, the J call TRBJ2-7, with 8 bases matching TRBD2. Unmatched junction bases numbered 12, after V lost 1 base and J lost 4 bases. The CDR3 is 17 residues long. CDR1 is SEHNR and CDR2 is FQNEAQ in the germline V gene (reference sequence).